This T cell receptor beta chain is drawn from a study of CD8 T cells in Susac syndrome. The CDR3 extends over 15 amino acids. V lost 5 bases to trimming and J lost 4 bases, with 17 bases between them. The RNA, about 0.45 to 1 ug, was put through reverse transcription using random hexamers. TCRdb recomputed calls from the immunoSEQ multiplex PCR reads with MiXCR, one row per CDR3 protein. In the table there are around 190,000 distinct CDR3 sequences, approximately 95% of which are singletons. This TCR was sampled from a human donor with multiple sclerosis. V usage is TRBV12-3 or TRBV12-4 and J usage is TRBJ2-5; D perhaps matches TRBD2 (6 bases). The sequenced material came from CD8+ T cells from PBMCs. The CDR3 sequence is CASSPAGGVGETQYF. The CDR3 DNA is TGTGCCAGCAGTCCCGCAGGAGGGGTTGGAGAGACCCAGTACTTC.